Listed here are 15 T cell receptor beta chains from one sample, sequenced in a study of regulatory T cells in long-lasting Graves disease. Time point noted: newly diagnosed GD, antithyroid drugs for less than 3 months. RNA isolated from PBMCs was used to make the TCR library. Libraries of TCR beta came from iRepertoire HTBI primers plus Arm-PCR of CDR3 regions. Each CDR3 protein is one row after TCRdb ran MiXCR on the multiplex PCR reads. Of more than 450,000 distinct CDR3 sequences listed, 16% are singletons. This same sample was also part of a study on T cells in Graves' hyperthyroidism and ophthalmopathy.

The sample here was peripheral blood mononuclear cells (PBMCs), taken at new diagnosis, from a patient treated with antithyroid drugs. The origin of the receptors is a middle-aged man with Graves disease.

This clonotype was seen repeatedly, ten times or more. The V call is TRBV28, the J call TRBJ1-4; the match to TRBD1 covers 7 bases. The CDR3 consists of 18 residues. The germline V gene encodes CDR1 MDHEN and CDR2 SYDVKM. The V gene end was trimmed by 3 bases and the J gene end by 2 bases; junction bases not matched to a gene: 12. The CDR3 is CASSFPRGQFATNEKLFF. As DNA, the CDR3 is TGTGCCAGCAGTTTCCCCAGGGGACAGTTCGCGACTAATGAAAAACTGTTTTTT.

This clonotype was observed at least ten times. CDR3 bases: TGTGCCTTAGCGGGAGATGCCACAGATACGCAGTATTTT. Translating it yields CALAGDATDTQYF. This chain joins TRBV30 and TRBJ2-3; 9 nucleotides line up with TRBD2. CDR1 and CDR2 (germline): GTSNPN, SVGIG (reference sequence). This CDR3 comprises 13 residues. Unmatched junction bases numbered 4, after V lost 7 bases and J lost 2 bases.

At least ten counts were recorded for this clonotype. The CDR3 reads CASATGRNQPQHF. In DNA form, the CDR3 reads TGTGCCAGCGCGACAGGGCGCAATCAGCCCCAGCATTTT. This chain links TRBV27 with TRBJ1-5, with 7 bases identical to TRBD1. J lost 2 bases, V lost 8 bases, and 3 bases had no gene match. CDR1 and CDR2 (germline): MNHEY, SMNVEV (reference sequence). CDR3 length: 13 amino acids.

This clonotype was picked up a small number of times. V usage is TRBV30 and J usage is TRBJ2-7; 7 nucleotides align to TRBD1. Germline lookup yields CDR1 GTSNPN and CDR2 SVGIG (reference sequence). This CDR3 region has 13 residues. The junction had 7 bases not matched to a gene; V was cut back by 3 bases and J by 5 bases. The CDR3 DNA is TGTGCCTGGAGCTCGGGACAGCTAAACGAGCAGTACTTC. Its protein product is CAWSSGQLNEQYF. The variable domain in full, with the rest retrieved from reference TRBV30 and TRBJ2-7, is SQTIHQWPATLVQPVGSPLSLECTVEGTSNPNLYWYRQAAGRGLQLLFYSVGIGQISSEVPQNLSASRPQDRQFILSSKKLLLSDSGFYLCAWSSGQLNEQYFGPGTRLTVT.

This clonotype was counted between two and nine times. The V gene is TRBV20-1, the J gene TRBJ2-3, with no clear D. Germline CDR1 reads DFQATT; CDR2 reads SNEGSKA (reference sequence). The CDR3 is 14 residues long. Trimming shortened V by 7 bases and J by 4 bases, and 18 bases separated the two germline ends. The CDR3 sequence is CSGLGPRSADTQYF. For the CDR3, the DNA is TGCAGTGGATTGGGCCCGCGGAGCGCAGATACGCAGTATTTT.

This clonotype was detected ten times or more. This chain uses TRBV11-2 with TRBJ1-6; no firm D call. This CDR3 comprises 14 residues. Trimming stripped 3 bases from V and 6 bases from J, with 9 bases between. Germline V gene data show CDR1 as SGHAT and CDR2 as FQNNGV. CDR3 sequence (DNA): TGTGCCAGCAGCTTCGGGCCGACTAATTCACCCCTCCACTTT. Protein: CASSFGPTNSPLHF.

This clonotype was observed at least ten times. The rearrangement joins TRBV13 to TRBJ2-3; TRBD1 might be the D (6 bases). Germline V gene sequence: CDR1 PRHDT, CDR2 FYEKMQ (reference sequence). Trimming stripped 1 base from V and 1 base from J, with 15 bases between. This CDR3 spans 17 amino acids. CDR3 DNA: TGTGCCAGCAGCTTAGACGCCCGGACAGAAGGCACAGATACGCAGTATTTT. It codes for CASSLDARTEGTDTQYF.

This clonotype was seen repeatedly, ten times or more. The genes are TRBV28 and TRBJ2-1; 9 bases fit TRBD1. With 7 bases clipped from V and 9 bases from J, the junction kept 13 bases outside the gene matches. The CDR3 totals 15 residues. In germline, CDR1 is MDHEN, CDR2 SYDVKM. Here the CDR3 reads CASTAPDGTGLEQFF. In DNA, the CDR3 is TGTGCCAGCACCGCACCAGATGGGACAGGGCTTGAGCAGTTCTTC.

This clonotype was recorded many times. The V gene is TRBV5-1, the J gene TRBJ2-3; D unresolved. The CDR3 covers 14 residues. With 0 bases removed from V and 1 base from J, the gap between germline ends came to 6 bases. Germline CDR1 is SGHRS and CDR2 is YFSETQ. The CDR3 coding sequence is TGCGCCAGCAGCTTGGAACTGGGCACAGATACGCAGTATTTT. Residues: CASSLELGTDTQYF.

Concerning this clonotype: One junction end disagrees with the germline gene, perhaps due to a read error. The gene calls are TRBV7-9 and TRBJ2-5; D possibly matches TRBD1 or TRBD2 (6 bases each). CDR1 and CDR2 (germline): SEHNR, FQNEAQ (reference sequence). This CDR3 region has 16 residues. CDR3 loop: CVSSPIRGQTWETQYF. Written as DNA, the CDR3 is TGTGTCAGCAGCCCGATCCGGGGGCAGACTTGGGAGACCCAGTACTTC. Based on the CDR3 plus reference TRBV7-9 and TRBJ2-5, the full variable domain is DTGVSQNPRHKITKRGQNVTFRCDPISEHNRLYWYRQTLGQGPEFLTYFQNEAQLEKSRLLSDRFSAERPKGSFSTLEIQRTEQGDSAMYLCVSSPIRGQTWETQYFGPGTRLLVL.

This clonotype was observed at least ten times. This chain connects TRBV2 to TRBJ2-7, with TRBD1 identical over 9 bases. Germline CDR1 and CDR2: SNHLY and FYNNEI. V shed 7 bases, J shed 5 bases, and the junction held 9 bases outside the gene matches. This CDR3 comprises 14 residues. CDR3 region: CASNPRDRDDEQYF. CDR3 nucleotides: TGTGCCAGCAACCCCCGGGACAGGGACGACGAGCAGTACTTC.

The sample holds many counts of this clonotype. The rearrangement uses TRBV7-6 and TRBJ2-7; 9 bases fit TRBD1. The V and J ends lost 5 bases and 6 bases, in that order; junction bases with no gene match: 8. The CDR3 contains 14 residues. Germline CDR1 is SGHVS and CDR2 is FNYEAQ. The CDR3 DNA follows: TGTGCCAGCAGCCGATCTACGACAGGGGGCGAGCAGTACTTC. Its translation: CASSRSTTGGEQYF.

The table lists this clonotype with many counts. This rearrangement joins TRBV6-2 or TRBV6-3 to TRBJ2-1; unclear D gene. Trimming cost V 5 bases and J 4 bases, with 18 bases left between them. The germline V gene has CDR1 MNHEY and CDR2 SVGEGT. There are 16 residues in the CDR3. CDR3 nucleotides: TGTGCCAGCAGTGAACCCGTGGGCAGATATTACAATGAGCAGTTCTTC. Protein product: CASSEPVGRYYNEQFF.

At least ten counts were recorded for this clonotype. CDR3 in amino acids: CSAQTSGRADTQYF. CDR3 coding DNA: TGCAGTGCCCAGACTAGCGGGAGAGCAGATACGCAGTATTTT. The chain couples TRBV20-1 to TRBJ2-3; 12 positions agree with TRBD2. Trimming at V came to 6 bases and at J to 4 bases, leaving 5 bases not matched to a gene. This CDR3 region has 14 residues. The germline V gene encodes CDR1 DFQATT and CDR2 SNEGSKA (reference sequence).

This clonotype has more than one count but fewer than ten. The V call is TRBV18, the J call TRBJ2-2; tentative D call: TRBD2 (6 bases). Between the trimmed V and J ends, which lost 3 bases and 3 bases, there was a span of 14 bases. The CDR3 extends over 16 amino acids. The germline V gene has CDR1 KGHSH and CDR2 LQKENI. DNA of the CDR3: TGTGCCAGCTCACCTCCTGGAGGGGATGACACCGGGGAGCTGTTTTTT. It is translated as CASSPPGGDDTGELFF.